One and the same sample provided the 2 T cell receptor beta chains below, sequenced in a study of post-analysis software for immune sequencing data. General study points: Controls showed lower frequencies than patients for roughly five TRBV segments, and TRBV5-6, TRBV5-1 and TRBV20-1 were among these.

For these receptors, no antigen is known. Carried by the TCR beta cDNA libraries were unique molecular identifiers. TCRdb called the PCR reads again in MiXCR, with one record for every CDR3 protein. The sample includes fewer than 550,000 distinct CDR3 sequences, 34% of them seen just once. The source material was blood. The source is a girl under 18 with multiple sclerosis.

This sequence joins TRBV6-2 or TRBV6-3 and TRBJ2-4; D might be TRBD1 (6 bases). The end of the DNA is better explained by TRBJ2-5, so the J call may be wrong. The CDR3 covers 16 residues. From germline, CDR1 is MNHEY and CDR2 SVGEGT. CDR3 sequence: CASSYRILDSKETQYF. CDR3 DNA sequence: TGTGCCAGCAGTTACCGCATTCTGGACAGTAAAGAGACCCAGTACTTC.

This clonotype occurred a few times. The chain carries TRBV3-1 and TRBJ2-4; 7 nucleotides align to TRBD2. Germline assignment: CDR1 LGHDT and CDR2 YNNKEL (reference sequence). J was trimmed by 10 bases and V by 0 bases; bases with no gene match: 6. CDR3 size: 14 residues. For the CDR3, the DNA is TGTGCCAGCAGCCAAGATAGGGCTAGCGGAATTCAGTACTTC. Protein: CASSQDRASGIQYF.